One and the same sample provided the 8 T cell receptor beta chains below, sequenced in a study of CD8 T cells in ankylosing spondylitis. TCRdb re-called the 5' RACE reads with MiXCR, one entry per CDR3 protein. The sample lists hundreds of thousands of distinct CDR3 sequences; 25% to 30% were seen once. Points from the study as a whole: A motif in TCR beta, a set of roughly eight highly homologous variants, appeared characteristic of ankylosing spondylitis blood.

For these TCRs, the target antigens are not known. Sequencing was performed on blood, either unsorted or a sorted T cell fraction (not recorded which). Source of these receptors: a male donor with ankylosing spondylitis.

This clonotype has just a few counts. The chain has TRBV15 and TRBJ2-1, with 12 bases lining up with TRBD2. Unmatched junction bases numbered 11, after V lost 10 bases and J lost 1 base. The CDR3 is 17 amino acids. CDR1 and CDR2 from the germline V gene are LNHNV and YYDKDF (reference sequence). CDR3 sequence: CAIRETSGSVSYNEQFF. CDR3 DNA: TGTGCCATCAGGGAGACTAGCGGGAGTGTGTCCTACAATGAGCAGTTCTTC. The full variable domain, rest sourced from reference TRBV15 and TRBJ2-1, is DAMVIQNPRYQVTQFGKPVTLSCSQTLNHNVMYWYQQKSSQAPKLLFHYYDKDFNNEADTPDNFQSRRPNTSFCFLDIRSPGLGDTAMYLCAIRETSGSVSYNEQFFGPGTRLTVL.

This clonotype has only one observation. V is TRBV20-1 and J is TRBJ2-3; D possibly corresponds to TRBD2 (6 bases). The V end was cut by 0 bases, the J end by 4 bases, with 11 bases between. The CDR3 consists of 14 residues. Germline CDR1 is DFQATT and CDR2 is SNEGSKA (reference sequence). CDR3 nucleotides: TGCAGTGCTAGAGACCGGGACTGGGCAGATACGCAGTATTTT. Residues: CSARDRDWADTQYF.

The chain uses TRBV20-1 and TRBJ1-4; 8 bases are shared with TRBD1. In germline, CDR1 is DFQATT, CDR2 SNEGSKA (reference sequence). This CDR3 is 13 amino acids long. The J segment lost 6 bases and the V segment lost 4 bases, leaving 4 bases of the junction unmatched. Here the CDR3 reads CSAKVTGDEKLFF. The DNA for the CDR3 is TGCAGTGCTAAAGTGACAGGGGATGAAAAACTGTTTTTT.

This clonotype turned up a few times. The gene calls are TRBV5-1 and TRBJ2-3, with 10 bases lining up with TRBD2. The CDR3 is made up of 16 amino acids. The ends lost 4 bases at V and 2 bases at J; junction bases unmatched: 7. Germline CDR1 reads SGHRS; CDR2 reads YFSETQ. CDR3 protein: CASSPGTSGITDTQYF. The CDR3 DNA is TGCGCCAGCAGCCCCGGAACTAGCGGGATCACAGATACGCAGTATTTT.

The chain recombines TRBV7-6 with TRBJ2-7; D uncertain. The CDR3 covers 16 residues. V was clipped by 1 base and J by 7 bases, with 20 bases between them. Germline assignment: CDR1 SGHVS and CDR2 FNYEAQ. The CDR3 loop reads CASSLVGSRSAGEQYF. CDR3 sequence (DNA): TGTGCCAGCAGCTTAGTGGGTAGCCGGAGTGCCGGTGAGCAGTACTTC.

The sample holds a few counts of this clonotype. The gene calls are TRBV4-2 and TRBJ2-6; D possibly uses TRBD1 or TRBD2 (5 bases each). Trimming stripped 0 bases from V and 0 bases from J, with 15 bases between. Looked up from germline, CDR1 is LGHNA and CDR2 is YNFKEQ. CDR3 length equals 19 residues. The CDR3 DNA reads TGTGCCAGCAGCCAAGATCCGGCAGGGAGTTACTCTGGGGCCAACGTCCTGACTTTC. Translated, it gives CASSQDPAGSYSGANVLTF.

This clonotype came up many times. V gene TRBV12-3 or TRBV12-4 combines with J gene TRBJ2-1; 11 bases are a match to TRBD2. V was clipped by 6 bases and J by 4 bases; unmatched bases: 5. CDR3 length: 15 residues. CDR3: CASSSLAGAYNEQFF. The DNA for the CDR3 is TGTGCCAGCAGCTCACTAGCGGGAGCTTACAATGAGCAGTTCTTC.

This clonotype was seen a few times. The chain joins TRBV5-1 to TRBJ2-5; D is unclear. Germline V gene sequence: CDR1 SGHRS, CDR2 YFSETQ. Trimming removed 0 bases at V and 3 bases at J, with 6 bases between. There are 13 residues in the CDR3. CDR3 bases: TGCGCCAGCAGCTTGGCTCAGAAAGAGACCCAGTACTTC. It translates to CASSLAQKETQYF. The full variable domain, with the rest looked up from reference TRBV5-1 and TRBJ2-5, is KAGVTQTPRYLIKTRGQQVTLSCSPISGHRSVSWYQQTPGQGLQFLFEYFSETQRNKGNFPGRFSGRQFSNSRSEMNVSTLELGDSALYLCASSLAQKETQYFGPGTRLLVL.